Listed below are T cell receptor beta chains from one sample, sequenced in a study of blood T cell repertoires in COVID-19. Sequencing used immunoSEQ multiplex PCR; TCRdb keeps in-frame clones, though not all of them. The table records more than 70,000 clones, about 88% of them present only once. The sequencing input was peripheral blood. Source of these receptors: an older man with active or convalescent COVID-19. CDR3s include the opening cysteine and the closing phenylalanine or tryptophan. The order of the fields is CDR3 length, clone size, D gene, J gene, V gene, CDR3 protein, CDR3 DNA. A D gene is named only where the DNA matches it firmly. Size values are once, few and many counts, or a class for expanded clones, and some rows have none.

>14|.|TRBD1|TRBJ1-6|TRBV9
CASSPELGGSPLHF
TGTGCCAGCAGCCCCGAATTAGGGGGCTCACCCCTCCACTTT
>17|.|TRBD1|TRBJ1-4|TRBV9
CASSVGPGQGANEKLFF
TGTGCCAGCAGCGTCGGGCCTGGACAGGGGGCTAATGAAAAACTGTTTTTT
>12|once|.|TRBJ1-1|TRBV28
CASSFRDSEAFF
TGTGCCAGCAGTTTTCGAGACAGTGAAGCTTTCTTT
>13|once|.|TRBJ1-5|TRBV11-2
CASSYSIAQPQHF
TGTGCCAGCAGCTATAGTATTGCTCAGCCCCAGCATTTT
>15|.|TRBD2|TRBJ2-7|TRBV7-2
CASSLGAGVSYEQYF
TGTGCCAGCAGCTTAGGAGCGGGAGTCTCCTACGAGCAGTACTTC
>16|.|.|TRBJ2-3|TRBV2
CASRWRALTSTDTQYF
TGTGCCAGCAGGTGGAGGGCCTTGACTAGCACAGATACGCAGTATTTT
>15|.|.|TRBJ2-1|TRBV7-2
CASSLVAGWGNEQFF
TGTGCCAGCAGCTTAGTGGCGGGGTGGGGAAATGAGCAGTTCTTC
>17|few|.|TRBJ1-2|TRBV21-1
CASSKARAQGKWYGYTF
TGTGCCAGCAGCAAAGCGCGGGCACAGGGGAAGTGGTATGGCTACACCTTC
>14|.|TRBD2|TRBJ2-7|TRBV7-2
CASSLASGRYEQYF
TGTGCCAGCAGCTTAGCTAGCGGGAGGTACGAGCAGTACTTC
>17|.|.|TRBJ2-3|TRBV21-1
CASSISTGLDHTDTQYF
TGTGCCAGCAGCATTTCCACCGGACTAGACCACACAGATACGCAGTATTTT
>15|.|TRBD2|TRBJ2-1|TRBV6-1
CASSEVLAGNNEQFF
TGTGCCAGCAGTGAAGTTCTAGCGGGCAACAATGAGCAGTTCTTC
>17|.|.|TRBJ2-2|TRBV18
CASAVLGTGAGTGELFF
TGTGCCAGCGCAGTACTGGGAACGGGAGCGGGCACCGGGGAGCTGTTTTTT
>16|.|TRBD1|TRBJ2-1|TRBV28
CASSAAGTGGTYEQFF
TGTGCCAGCAGTGCCGCCGGGACAGGGGGTACATATGAGCAGTTCTTC
>13|.|.|TRBJ2-1|TRBV12-3/TRBV12-4
CASSLVVYGEQFF
TGTGCCAGCAGTTTAGTAGTTTATGGTGAGCAGTTCTTC
>15|.|TRBD2|TRBJ2-7|TRBV7-2
CASSVTSGNTYEQYF
TGTGCCAGCAGCGTGACTAGCGGGAACACCTACGAGCAGTACTTC
>14|once|.|TRBJ1-1|TRBV5-1
CASSLEGRRDEAFF
TGCGCCAGCAGCTTAGAGGGCAGGAGAGATGAAGCTTTCTTT
>15|.|.|TRBJ2-5|TRBV5-1
CASSPTRGGQETQYF
TGCGCCAGCAGCCCAACCAGGGGCGGCCAAGAGACCCAGTACTTC
>15|.|.|TRBJ2-3|TRBV3-1/TRBV3-2
CASSQDYRSTDTQYF
TGTGCCAGCAGCCAAGATTACAGGAGCACAGATACGCAGTATTTT
>14|.|.|TRBJ1-5|TRBV5-6
CASSFYRGQQPQHF
TGTGCCAGCAGCTTTTATAGAGGTCAGCAGCCCCAGCATTTT
>15|.|.|TRBJ2-6|TRBV7-2
CASSLARGTANVLTF
TGTGCCAGCAGCTTAGCGAGGGGGACGGCCAACGTCCTGACTTTC
>14|.|TRBD1|TRBJ1-2|TRBV14
CASSQGRGLLGYTF
TGTGCCAGCAGCCAAGGGAGGGGGCTGCTTGGCTACACCTTC
>12|once|.|TRBJ1-2|TRBV12-3/TRBV12-4
CASRGFGEGYTF
TGTGCCAGCAGGGGTTTCGGGGAGGGCTACACCTTC
>14|.|.|TRBJ1-4|TRBV10-3
CAIGNPGANEKLFF
TGTGCCATCGGTAACCCAGGGGCTAATGAAAAACTGTTTTTT
>14|.|TRBD2|TRBJ2-1|TRBV6-6
CASSQLAGGGEQFF
TGTGCCAGCAGTCAACTAGCGGGAGGGGGTGAGCAGTTCTTC
>12|.|.|TRBJ1-1|TRBV28
CASGGHKAEAFF
TGTGCCAGCGGGGGACACAAAGCTGAAGCTTTCTTT
>14|.|TRBD1|TRBJ1-2|TRBV5-5
CASSSGQGGYGYTF
TGTGCCAGCAGCTCGGGACAGGGTGGCTATGGCTACACCTTC
>14|.|.|TRBJ2-2|TRBV10-3
CAISGTANTGELFF
TGTGCCATCAGTGGGACAGCGAACACCGGGGAGCTGTTTTTT
>16|.|TRBD2|TRBJ2-1|TRBV6-6
CASSHLGASGVNEQFF
TGTGCCAGCAGCCATCTGGGGGCTAGCGGGGTCAATGAGCAGTTCTTC
>17|few|.|TRBJ2-6|TRBV29-1
CSVAQGSSLSGANVLTF
TGCAGCGTTGCTCAGGGATCCTCCCTCTCTGGGGCCAACGTCCTGACTTTC
>16|.|TRBD2|TRBJ2-7|TRBV4-1
CASSRGLAGGSYEQYF
TGCGCCAGCAGCCGGGGACTAGCGGGAGGTTCCTACGAGCAGTACTTC
>14|.|.|TRBJ2-7|TRBV6-6
CASSYSSGAYEQYF
TGTGCCAGCAGTTACTCGTCCGGAGCCTACGAGCAGTACTTC
>15|.|TRBD2|TRBJ2-1|TRBV6-5
CASGPKAGGPSEQFF
TGTGCCAGCGGGCCGAAAGCGGGAGGGCCTTCAGAGCAGTTCTTC
>15|.|.|TRBJ1-2|TRBV4-3
CASSQAPGGGYGYTF
TGCGCCAGCAGCCAAGCCCCCGGGGGTGGGTATGGCTACACCTTC